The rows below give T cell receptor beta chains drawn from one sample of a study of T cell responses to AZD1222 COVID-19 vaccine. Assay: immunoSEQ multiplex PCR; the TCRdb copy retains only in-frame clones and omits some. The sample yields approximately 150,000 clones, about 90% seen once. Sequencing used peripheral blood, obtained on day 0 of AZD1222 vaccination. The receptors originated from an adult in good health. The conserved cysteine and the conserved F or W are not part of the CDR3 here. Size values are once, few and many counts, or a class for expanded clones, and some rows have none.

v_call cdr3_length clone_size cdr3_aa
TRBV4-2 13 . ASSQEGGSNEKLF
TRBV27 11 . ASSPSGNYGYT
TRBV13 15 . ASSLGNGGSYYNEQF
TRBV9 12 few ASSGRGANQPQH
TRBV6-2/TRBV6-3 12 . ASSYRTANTEAF
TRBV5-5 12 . ASGGALEGSEQY
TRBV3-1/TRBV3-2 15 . ASSQVNRGSYNSPLH
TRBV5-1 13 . ASSLVQGAVYEQY
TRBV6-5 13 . ASSHPGGWGEKLF
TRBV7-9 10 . ASSFRGDEQY
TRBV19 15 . ASTEGIYRGSNQPQH
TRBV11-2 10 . ASSLRGETQY
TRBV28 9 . ASSFSDTQY
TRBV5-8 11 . ASSFEGATEAF
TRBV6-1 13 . ASSEVGQGNTEAF
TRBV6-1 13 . ASSESVSPAYGYT
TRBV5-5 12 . ASSLAPGNTEAF
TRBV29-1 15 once SVEDLGTGTLFYEQY
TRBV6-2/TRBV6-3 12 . ASSYSRGNTEAF
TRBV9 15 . ASSPRQGAQTNSPLH
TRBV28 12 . ASSLYKANYGYT
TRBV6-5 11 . ATKVSNTGELF
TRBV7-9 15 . ASSLQGRGWPNTEAF
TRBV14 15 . ASSQLGGTRAPYEQY
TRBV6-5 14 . ASSYSVGVMNTEAF
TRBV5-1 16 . ASSWRPSGQGNNQPQH
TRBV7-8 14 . ASSDRTGGARGEQY
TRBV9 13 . ASSASDRGIEGYT
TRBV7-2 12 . ASSLVGLYDEQY
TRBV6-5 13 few ASSLPGQGPYEQY
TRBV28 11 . ASSFFLSGELF
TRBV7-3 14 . ASSSEGGSPPYEQY
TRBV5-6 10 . ASSTGANVLT
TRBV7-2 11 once ASSLGRSYEQY
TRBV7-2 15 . ASSRRLAGASLDTQY
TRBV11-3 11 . ASSFSLNTEAF
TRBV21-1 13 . ASTSPTGANYGYT
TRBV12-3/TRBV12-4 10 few ASSLVGNVLT
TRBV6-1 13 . ASSERLAGSYEQY
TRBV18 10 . ASSPIAETQY
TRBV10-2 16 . ASRTWKDRGGGGTEAF
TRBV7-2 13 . ASSASGGKNSPLH
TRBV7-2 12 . ASSLARERTEAF
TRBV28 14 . ASSIPSGGPSIGYT
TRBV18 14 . ASSPQGTGSTDTQY